A selection of T cell receptor beta chains follows, all from one sample in a study of molecular identifiers for immune sequencing clone quantification. TCRdb reprocessed the PCR reads with MiXCR, giving one entry per CDR3 protein. In the table there are tens of thousands of distinct CDR3 sequences, around 19% of which are singletons. Source material: naive CD8+ T cells from blood, with Jurkat cell RNA spiked in. These receptors were collected from a human donor in good health. Some libraries in this study had Jurkat cell RNA spiked in. CDR3s include the opening cysteine and the closing phenylalanine or tryptophan. A D gene is named only where the DNA matches it firmly. Clone sizes are given selectively: once, few, many, or a class where the clone is expanded.

V gene	clone size	J gene	D gene	CDR3 protein	CDR3 DNA
TRBV28	many	TRBJ2-7	NA	CASSSPLVYEQYF	TGTGCCAGCAGTTCCCCCCTAGTCTACGAGCAGTACTTC
TRBV6-2/TRBV6-3	many	TRBJ1-1	NA	CASSYWRTEAFF	TGTGCCAGCAGTTACTGGCGCACTGAAGCTTTCTTT
TRBV28	many	TRBJ2-3	NA	CASSFVASVGTDTQYF	TGTGCCAGCAGTTTTGTAGCGTCGGTCGGCACAGATACGCAGTATTTT
TRBV19	few	TRBJ1-5	NA	CASMDGNQPQHF	TGTGCCAGTATGGACGGGAATCAGCCCCAGCATTTT
TRBV6-5	many	TRBJ2-2	NA	CASSYYFTGELFF	TGTGCCAGCAGTTACTACTTCACCGGGGAGCTGTTTTTT
TRBV6-6	few	TRBJ2-2	TRBD1	CASRDRVFGELFF	TGTGCCAGCCGGGACAGGGTTTTCGGGGAGCTGTTTTTT
TRBV7-9	few	TRBJ2-7	NA	CASSLSQGYEQYF	TGTGCCAGCAGCTTATCACAGGGCTACGAGCAGTACTTC
TRBV4-1	few	TRBJ2-7	NA	CASSQDPTGRHEQYF	TGCGCCAGCAGCCAAGACCCGACAGGCCGACACGAGCAGTACTTC
TRBV15	many	TRBJ2-3	TRBD2	CATSRVPQREETDTQYF	TGTGCCACCAGCAGAGTTCCACAGCGGGAGGAAACAGATACGCAGTATTTT
TRBV27	NA	TRBJ2-7	TRBD2	CASSSESGRPSYEQYF	TGTGCCAGCAGTTCAGAAAGCGGGAGGCCATCCTACGAGCAGTACTTC
TRBV28	NA	TRBJ2-1	TRBD2	CASSFLAGAQNEQFF	TGTGCCAGCAGTTTCCTAGCGGGAGCCCAAAATGAGCAGTTCTTC
TRBV27	NA	TRBJ1-1	NA	CASSFFSMNTEAFF	TGTGCCAGCAGTTTTTTCTCGATGAACACTGAAGCTTTCTTT
TRBV7-9	many	TRBJ2-2	NA	CASSFLARAGELFF	TGTGCCAGCAGCTTTCTAGCTCGAGCCGGGGAGCTGTTTTTT
TRBV7-2	many	TRBJ2-1	TRBD2	CASSRGTSEGREYNEQFF	TGTGCCAGCAGCCGTGGGACTAGTGAGGGAAGAGAGTACAATGAGCAGTTCTTC
TRBV11-3	NA	TRBJ2-1	TRBD1	CASSPWTGSSYNEQFF	TGTGCCAGCAGCCCCTGGACAGGGAGCTCCTACAATGAGCAGTTCTTC
TRBV19	NA	TRBJ1-5	NA	CASSIGSGVNQPQHF	TGTGCCAGTAGTATAGGATCCGGGGTTAATCAGCCCCAGCATTTT
TRBV20-1	many	TRBJ2-3	TRBD2	CSASPGLARAGFTDTQYF	TGCAGTGCTAGTCCGGGACTAGCGAGAGCCGGGTTCACAGATACGCAGTATTTT
TRBV11-2	many	TRBJ1-1	TRBD1	CASSLGSGQGRQAFF	TGTGCCAGCAGCTTAGGGTCGGGACAGGGAAGACAAGCTTTCTTT
TRBV12-3/TRBV12-4	many	TRBJ2-3	NA	CASSPIGTDTQYF	TGTGCCAGCAGTCCGATCGGCACAGATACGCAGTATTTT
TRBV7-8	many	TRBJ2-7	NA	CASSLASGPYEQYF	TGTGCCAGCAGCTTAGCTTCTGGCCCCTACGAGCAGTACTTC